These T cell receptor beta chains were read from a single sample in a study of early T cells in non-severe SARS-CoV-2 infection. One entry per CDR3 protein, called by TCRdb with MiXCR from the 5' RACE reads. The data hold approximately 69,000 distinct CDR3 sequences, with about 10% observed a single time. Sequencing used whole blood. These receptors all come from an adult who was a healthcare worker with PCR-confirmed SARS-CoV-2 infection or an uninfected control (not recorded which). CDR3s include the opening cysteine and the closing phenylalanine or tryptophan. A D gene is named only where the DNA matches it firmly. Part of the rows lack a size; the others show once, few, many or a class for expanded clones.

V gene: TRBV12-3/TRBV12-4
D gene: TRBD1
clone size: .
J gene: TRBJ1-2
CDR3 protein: CASSLQGFNGYTF
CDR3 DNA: TGTGCCAGCAGCCTACAGGGGTTTAATGGCTACACCTTC

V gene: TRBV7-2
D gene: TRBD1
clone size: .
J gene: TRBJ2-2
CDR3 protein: CASSLNRGDTGELFF
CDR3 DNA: TGTGCCAGCAGCTTAAACAGGGGGGACACCGGGGAGCTGTTTTTT

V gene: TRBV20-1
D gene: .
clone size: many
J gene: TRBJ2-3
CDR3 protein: CSARLLAGGADTQYF
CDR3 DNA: TGCAGTGCTAGGCTACTTGCCGGAGGGGCAGATACGCAGTATTTT

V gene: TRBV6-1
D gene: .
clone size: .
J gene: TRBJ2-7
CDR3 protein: CASTLEGGEQYF
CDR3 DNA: TGTGCCAGCACCCTAGAGGGAGGCGAGCAGTACTTC

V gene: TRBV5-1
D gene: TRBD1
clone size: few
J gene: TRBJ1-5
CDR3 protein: CASSLDARGYDQPQHF
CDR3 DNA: TGCGCCAGCAGCTTGGATGCCAGGGGGTACGATCAGCCCCAGCATTTT

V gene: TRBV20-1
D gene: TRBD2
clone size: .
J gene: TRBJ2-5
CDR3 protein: CSARAASGGGETQYF
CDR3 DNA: TGCAGTGCTAGAGCGGCTAGCGGGGGCGGGGAGACCCAGTACTTC

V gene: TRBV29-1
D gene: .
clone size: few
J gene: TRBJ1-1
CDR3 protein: CSVEGTATEAFF
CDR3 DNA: TGCAGCGTTGAGGGGACGGCCACTGAAGCTTTCTTT

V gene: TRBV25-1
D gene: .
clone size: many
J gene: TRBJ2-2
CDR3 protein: CASSPGYTGELFF
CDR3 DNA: TGTGCCAGCAGCCCCGGGTACACCGGGGAGCTGTTTTTT

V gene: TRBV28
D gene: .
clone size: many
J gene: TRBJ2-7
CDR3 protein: CASRGFYEQYF
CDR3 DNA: TGTGCCAGCCGGGGGTTCTACGAGCAGTACTTC

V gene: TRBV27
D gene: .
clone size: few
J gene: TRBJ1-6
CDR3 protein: CASGTLAESPLHF
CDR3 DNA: TGTGCCAGCGGGACGCTGGCCGAGTCACCCCTCCACTTT